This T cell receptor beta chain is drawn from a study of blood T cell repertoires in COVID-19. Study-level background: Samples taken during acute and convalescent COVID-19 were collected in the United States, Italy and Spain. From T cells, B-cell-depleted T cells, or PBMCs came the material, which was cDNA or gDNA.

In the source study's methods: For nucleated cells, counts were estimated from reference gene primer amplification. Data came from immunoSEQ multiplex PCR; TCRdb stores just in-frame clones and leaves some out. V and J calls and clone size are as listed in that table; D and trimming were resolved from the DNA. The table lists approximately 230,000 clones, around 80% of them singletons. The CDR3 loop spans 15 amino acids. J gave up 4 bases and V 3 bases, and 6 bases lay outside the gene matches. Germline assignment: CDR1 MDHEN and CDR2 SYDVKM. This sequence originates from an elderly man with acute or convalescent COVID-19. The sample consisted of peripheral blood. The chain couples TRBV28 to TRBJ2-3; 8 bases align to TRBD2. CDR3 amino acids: CASSFYRGGPDTQYF. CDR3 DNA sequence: TGTGCCAGCAGTTTCTATCGGGGGGGCCCAGATACGCAGTATTTT.